The 22 T cell receptor beta chains in this list originate from one sample, sequenced in a study of cytomegalovirus exposure and HLA in healthy donors. The PCR employed 60 Vbeta primers together with 13 Jbeta primers. TCRdb keeps only in-frame clones here, not all; method: immunoSEQ multiplex PCR. The data contain some 140,000 clones, 73% of them seen just once; the ten biggest clones take up roughly 1.3%. Source material: PBMCs. These receptors came from a woman between 35 and 50 years old in good health and CMV-seronegative.

V and J are TRBV7-2 and TRBJ2-1; D is possibly TRBD2 (6 bases). V was shortened by 3 bases and J by 4 bases, with 7 bases between the two germline ends. The germline V gene encodes CDR1 SGHTA and CDR2 FQGNSA. There are 13 residues in the CDR3. The CDR3 here is CASSFGTYNEQFF. CDR3 sequence (DNA): TGTGCCAGCAGCTTCGGGACTTACAATGAGCAGTTCTTC.

The chain employs TRBV2 and TRBJ1-2; TRBD1 matches 9 bases. Losses at the gene ends were 6 bases for V and 8 bases for J; bases not matched to a gene: 7. Germline-derived CDR1 and CDR2 are SNHLY and FYNNEI. The CDR3 totals 13 residues. The chain's CDR3 is CASSEQGALGYTF. The CDR3 coding sequence is TGTGCCAGCAGCGAACAGGGGGCGTTAGGCTACACCTTC.

This chain joins TRBV7-9 and TRBJ1-3, with D hard to call. The V gene's germline CDR1 is SEHNR and CDR2 FQNEAQ (reference sequence). The V end was cut by 5 bases, the J end by 7 bases, with 6 bases between. The CDR3 has 11 amino acids. The CDR3 reads CASSVINTIYF. CDR3 coding DNA: TGTGCCAGCAGCGTAATTAACACCATATATTTT.

The genes are TRBV5-1 and TRBJ2-2; TRBD1 agrees at 9 bases. Germline CDR1 and CDR2: SGHRS and YFSETQ. This CDR3 comprises 15 residues. Trimming at V came to 5 bases and at J to 5 bases, leaving 7 bases not matched to a gene. CDR3 region: CASSWGQGRTGELFF. The CDR3 DNA follows: TGCGCCAGCAGTTGGGGACAGGGACGGACCGGGGAGCTGTTTTTT. Full variable domain (remainder filled in from reference TRBV5-1 and TRBJ2-2): KAGVTQTPRYLIKTRGQQVTLSCSPISGHRSVSWYQQTPGQGLQFLFEYFSETQRNKGNFPGRFSGRQFSNSRSEMNVSTLELGDSALYLCASSWGQGRTGELFFGEGSRLTVL.

The genes are TRBV19 and TRBJ2-5, with D possibly being TRBD1 (6 bases). V shed 5 bases and J shed 6 bases, with 10 bases lying between them. Germline-derived CDR1 and CDR2 are LNHDA and SQIVND (reference sequence). This CDR3 contains 12 residues. The CDR3 DNA is TGTGCCAGTAGTGAACAGGGAAAGACCCAGTACTTC. Encoded protein: CASSEQGKTQYF.

This chain joins TRBV5-6 and TRBJ2-7; possibly TRBD1 for D (5 bases). Trimming cost V 2 bases and J 10 bases, with 13 bases left between them. The V gene's germline CDR1 is SGHDT and CDR2 YYEEEE. This CDR3 has 12 residues. The CDR3 DNA is TGTGCCAGCAGCTTCGGTCATCAGGGTCAGTACTTC. It codes for CASSFGHQGQYF.

About this clone: The sample has other DNA sequences that encode this CDR3 too. The CDR3 here is CASSLGTGQSTEAFF. CDR3 nucleotide sequence: TGTGCCAGCAGCTTAGGAACAGGACAGTCCACTGAAGCTTTCTTT. The chain links TRBV7-8 to TRBJ1-1; D may be TRBD1 (6 bases). Germline assignment: CDR1 SGHVS and CDR2 FQNEAQ. V was shortened by 1 base and J by 4 bases, with 13 bases between the two germline ends. The CDR3 contains 15 residues.

The rearrangement uses TRBV6-5 and TRBJ2-7; possibly TRBD2 for D (5 bases). The CDR3 is 11 amino acids. The ends were cut back, 7 bases at V and 6 bases at J, with 10 bases in the middle. Germline V gene lookup returns CDR1 MNHEY and CDR2 SVGAGI. CDR3 bases: TGTGCCAGCAAGAGGGCGTTCGAGCAGTACTTC. Translation: CASKRAFEQYF.

The J gene is TRBJ2-5, the V gene TRBV5-5, with 10 bases fitting TRBD1. Trimming at V came to 0 bases and at J to 3 bases, leaving 8 bases not matched to a gene. Per the germline V gene, CDR1 is SGHKS and CDR2 is YYEKEE (reference sequence). The CDR3 consists of 17 residues. The CDR3 region is CASSLGIGTGVEETQYF. The DNA for the CDR3 is TGTGCCAGCAGCTTGGGGATTGGGACAGGGGTAGAAGAGACCCAGTACTTC. The variable domain in full, completed from reference TRBV5-5 and TRBJ2-5, reads DAGVTQSPTHLIKTRGQQVTLRCSPISGHKSVSWYQQVLGQGPQFIFQYYEKEERGRGNFPDRFSARQFPNYSSELNVNALLLGDSALYLCASSLGIGTGVEETQYFGPGTRLLVL.

This clone was recorded only once. The chain couples TRBV9 to TRBJ1-1, with 8 bases identical to TRBD1. CDR1 is SGDLS and CDR2 is YYNGEE in the germline V gene. V dropped 1 base and J dropped 2; count of bases not matched to a gene: 1. CDR3 length equals 14 residues. The DNA of the CDR3 is TGTGCCAGCAGCGTACAGGGGGCTAACACTGAAGCTTTCTTT. As protein: CASSVQGANTEAFF.

This clone was counted only a few times. The rearrangement links TRBV5-1 to TRBJ2-6; D is uncertain. Germline values: CDR1 SGHRS, CDR2 YFSETQ. There are 16 residues in the CDR3. V dropped 0 bases and J dropped 0 bases, with 7 bases sitting between them. In DNA form, the CDR3 reads TGCGCCAGCAGCTTGGACGGTGGCTCTGGGGCCAACGTCCTGACTTTC. This codes for CASSLDGGSGANVLTF.

This clone was recorded a few times. The chain couples TRBV7-9 to TRBJ2-2; 13 nucleotides line up with TRBD2. Trimming cost V 5 bases and J 4 bases; bases outside gene matches: 4. The CDR3 has 16 amino acids. Germline CDR1 and CDR2: SEHNR and FQNEAQ (reference sequence). The CDR3 sequence is CASSRGTSGITGELFF. DNA for the CDR3: TGTGCCAGCAGCAGAGGGACTAGCGGGATCACCGGGGAGCTGTTTTTT.

The V gene is TRBV5-4, the J gene TRBJ1-2; 7 bases line up with TRBD1. The CDR3 length is 16 residues. Germline loops: CDR1 SGHNT, CDR2 YYREEE (reference sequence). The J segment lost 7 bases and the V segment lost 4 bases, leaving 16 bases of the junction unmatched. CDR3 residues: CASSGTTGTEFGGYTF. CDR3 coding DNA: TGTGCCAGCAGCGGTACTACCGGGACAGAGTTTGGTGGCTACACCTTC.

The CDR3 is CATSRVGRGSKAFF. Written as DNA, the CDR3 is TGTGCCACCAGCAGAGTAGGAAGGGGAAGCAAAGCTTTCTTT. The chain uses TRBV15 and TRBJ1-1, with D maybe TRBD1 (5 bases). The CDR3 covers 14 residues. Germline CDR1 is LNHNV and CDR2 is YYDKDF (reference sequence). V lost 1 base, J lost 9 bases, and 15 bases lay in between.

This clone appeared a few times. The chain couples TRBV5-1 to TRBJ1-2; the match to TRBD1 covers 9 bases. The J segment lost 8 bases and the V segment lost 4 bases, leaving 9 bases of the junction unmatched. The germline V gene encodes CDR1 SGHRS and CDR2 YFSETQ. The CDR3 length is 14 residues. CDR3 bases: TGCGCCAGCAGCATATGGACAGGGGCGGAGGGCTACACCTTC. Translation: CASSIWTGAEGYTF.

CDR3 sequence (DNA): TGTGCCAGCAGCTTGATTGGCGGAGATACGCAGTATTTT. It yields the protein CASSLIGGDTQYF. This sequence joins TRBV5-4 and TRBJ2-3; D unresolved. CDR1 and CDR2 (germline): SGHNT, YYREEE (reference sequence). The germline V and J ends were trimmed by 1 base and 5 bases, with 8 bases remaining between them. The length of the CDR3 is 13 residues. Drawing the rest from reference TRBV5-4 and TRBJ2-3, the complete variable domain is ETGVTQSPTHLIKTRGQQVTLRCSSQSGHNTVSWYQQALGQGPQFIFQYYREEENGRGNFPPRFSGLQFPNYSSELNVNALELDDSALYLCASSLIGGDTQYFGPGTRLTVL.

This sequence joins TRBV4-1 and TRBJ1-1, with D perhaps TRBD1 (5 bases). The CDR3 loop spans 14 amino acids. The germline V gene has CDR1 MGHRA and CDR2 YSYEKL. The V and J ends lost 0 bases and 1 base respectively, with 6 bases between them. The CDR3 nucleotides are TGCGCCAGCAGCCAAGAAGGGGAGAACACTGAAGCTTTCTTT. Its translation is CASSQEGENTEAFF.

The gene calls are TRBV2 and TRBJ1-3, with D maybe TRBD1 (6 bases). Per the germline V gene, CDR1 is SNHLY and CDR2 is FYNNEI. V shed 6 bases and J shed 6 bases, with 18 bases lying between them. This CDR3 is 15 amino acids long. The CDR3: CASRSRGLTENTIYF. The CDR3 coding sequence is TGTGCCAGCAGAAGTAGGGGGTTGACTGAAAACACCATATATTTT.

This chain links TRBV4-1 with TRBJ2-7; tentative D call: TRBD1 (5 bases). This CDR3 spans 13 amino acids. Trimming left V 2 bases short and J 0 bases short, with 5 bases between. The germline V gene has CDR1 MGHRA and CDR2 YSYEKL. The DNA for the CDR3 is TGCGCCAGCAGCCAAACAGGCTCCTACGAGCAGTACTTC. This gives the protein CASSQTGSYEQYF.

The chain uses TRBV7-9 and TRBJ1-1, with TRBD1 matching over 7 bases. The V gene's germline CDR1 is SEHNR and CDR2 FQNEAQ (reference sequence). This CDR3 has 14 amino acids. V lost 4 bases, J lost 5 bases, and 7 bases stayed unmatched. CDR3 loop: CASSSRSGGTEAFF. The CDR3 DNA is TGTGCCAGCAGCTCCAGATCAGGGGGTACTGAAGCTTTCTTT.

This chain joins TRBV23-1 and TRBJ1-2; 9 nucleotides match TRBD1. TRBV23-1 is filed as an ORF, its function uncertain. This CDR3 contains 16 residues. J gave up 5 bases and V 5 bases, and 12 bases lay outside the gene matches. Here the CDR3 DNA reads TGCGCCAGCAGTTACTTTCGGACAGGGGTCCCGTATGGCTACACCTTC. Protein sequence: CASSYFRTGVPYGYTF.

This rearrangement joins TRBV4-1 to TRBJ2-7, with TRBD1 matching 8 bases. Germline-derived CDR1 and CDR2 are MGHRA and YSYEKL. The CDR3 contains 14 residues. J gave up 3 bases and V 4 bases, and 5 bases lay outside the gene matches. The CDR3 nucleotides are TGCGCCAGCAGCCCAGGACAGGGAGGCTACGAGCAGTACTTC. Protein sequence: CASSPGQGGYEQYF.